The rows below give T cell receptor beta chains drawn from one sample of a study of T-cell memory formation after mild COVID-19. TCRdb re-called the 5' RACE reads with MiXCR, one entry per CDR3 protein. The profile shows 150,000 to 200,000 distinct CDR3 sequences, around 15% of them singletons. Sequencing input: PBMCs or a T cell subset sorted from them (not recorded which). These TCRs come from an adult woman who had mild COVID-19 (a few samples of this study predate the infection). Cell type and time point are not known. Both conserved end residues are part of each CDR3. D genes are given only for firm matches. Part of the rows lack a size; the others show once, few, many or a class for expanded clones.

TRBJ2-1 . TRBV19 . CASTHRTALNEQFF TGTGCCAGTACCCACAGGACAGCGTTGAATGAGCAGTTCTTC
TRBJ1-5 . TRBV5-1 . CASSFEQGGQPQHF TGCGCCAGCAGCTTTGAACAGGGTGGACAGCCCCAGCATTTT
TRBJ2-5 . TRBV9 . CASSRRLGMTETQYF TGTGCCAGCTCCCGGCGACTAGGAATGACAGAGACCCAGTACTTC
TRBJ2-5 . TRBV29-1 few CSVEDPAGPRETQYF TGCAGCGTTGAAGATCCGGCAGGGCCCCGGGAGACCCAGTACTTC
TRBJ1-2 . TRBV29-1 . CSVETNYGYTF TGCAGCGTTGAGACAAACTATGGCTACACCTTC
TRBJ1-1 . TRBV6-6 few CASSSLGTSEAFF TGTGCCAGCAGTTCCCTCGGGACCTCGGAAGCTTTCTTT
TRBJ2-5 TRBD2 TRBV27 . CASSPGTSGRAWETQYF TGTGCCAGCAGTCCCGGGACTAGCGGGAGGGCCTGGGAGACCCAGTACTTC
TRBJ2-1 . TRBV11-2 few CASSLGLRSEQFF TGTGCCAGCAGCTTAGGACTAAGGAGCGAGCAGTTCTTC
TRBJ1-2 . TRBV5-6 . CASSHPRGGPFGYTF TGTGCCAGCAGCCACCCCCGAGGGGGGCCCTTTGGCTACACCTTC
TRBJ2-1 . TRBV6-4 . CASSDERDEQFF TGTGCCAGCAGTGACGAAAGGGATGAGCAGTTCTTC
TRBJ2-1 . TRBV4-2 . CASSQDTGTLYNEQFF TGTGCCAGCAGCCAAGATACCGGGACTTTATACAATGAGCAGTTCTTC
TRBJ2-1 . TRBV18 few CASSPIRTPYNEQFF TGTGCCAGCTCACCAATACGGACCCCCTACAATGAGCAGTTCTTC
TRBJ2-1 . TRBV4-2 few CASSRAGPDNEQFF TGTGCCAGCAGCCGTGCAGGTCCGGACAATGAGCAGTTCTTC
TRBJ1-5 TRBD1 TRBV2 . CASLGQFSNQPQHF TGTGCCAGCTTGGGACAGTTTAGCAATCAGCCCCAGCATTTT
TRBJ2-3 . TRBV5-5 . CASSPGAGGTDTHYF TGTGCCAGCAGTCCGGGGGCAGGGGGAACAGATACGCATTATTTT
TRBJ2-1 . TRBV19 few CASKSLPGEAKNNEQFF TGTGCCAGTAAATCCCTGCCCGGGGAGGCAAAAAACAATGAGCAGTTCTTC
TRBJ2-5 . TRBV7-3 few CASSFHKGETQYF TGTGCCAGCAGCTTCCACAAGGGAGAGACCCAGTACTTC
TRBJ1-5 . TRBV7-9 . CASSLEAGPMGNQPQHF TGTGCCAGCAGCTTAGAGGCAGGGCCAATGGGTAATCAGCCCCAGCATTTT
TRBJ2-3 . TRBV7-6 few CASSRDSPSTDTQYF TGTGCCAGCAGCCGAGACAGTCCTAGCACAGATACGCAGTATTTT
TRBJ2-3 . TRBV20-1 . CSARVVGSTDTQYF TGCAGTGCTAGAGTCGTAGGGAGCACAGATACGCAGTATTTT
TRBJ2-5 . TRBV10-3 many CAISVGGPQETQYF TGTGCCATCAGTGTGGGGGGTCCCCAAGAGACCCAGTACTTC
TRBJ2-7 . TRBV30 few CAWSVRYEQYF TGTGCCTGGAGTGTACGCTACGAGCAGTACTTC
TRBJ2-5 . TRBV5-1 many CASSLEHLETQYF TGCGCCAGCAGCTTGGAACATCTCGAGACCCAGTACTTC
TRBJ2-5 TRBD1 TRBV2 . CASRLVRDSNVKTQYF TGTGCCAGCAGGCTCGTCCGGGACAGTAACGTTAAGACCCAGTACTTC
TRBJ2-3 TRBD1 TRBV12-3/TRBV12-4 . CASSLTGGAQYF TGTGCCAGCAGTCTGACAGGGGGGGCGCAGTATTTT
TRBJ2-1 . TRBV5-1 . CASSLGGPPYNEQFF TGCGCCAGCAGCTTGGGGGGGCCCCCCTACAATGAGCAGTTCTTC
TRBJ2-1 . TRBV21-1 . CASSGQGTSNEQFF TGTGCCAGCAGCGGACAGGGGACAAGCAATGAGCAGTTCTTC
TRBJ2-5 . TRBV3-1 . CASSQFGVETQYF TGTGCCAGCAGCCAATTCGGGGTTGAGACCCAGTACTTC
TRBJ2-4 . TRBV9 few CASSVSGRAKNIQYF TGTGCCAGCAGCGTATCCGGGAGAGCTAAAAACATTCAGTACTTC
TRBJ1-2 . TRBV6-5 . CASSYNPGANYGYTF TGTGCCAGCAGTTACAACCCGGGAGCTAACTATGGCTACACCTTC
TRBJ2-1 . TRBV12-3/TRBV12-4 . CASSSLSGPYNEQFF TGTGCCAGCAGTTCCCTATCGGGTCCCTACAATGAGCAGTTCTTC
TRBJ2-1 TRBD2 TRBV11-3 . CASSLLAGFYNEQFF TGTGCCAGCAGCTTGCTAGCGGGGTTCTACAATGAGCAGTTCTTC
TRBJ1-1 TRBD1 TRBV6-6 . CASSLQGGTEAFF TGTGCCAGCAGCCTACAGGGGGGCACTGAAGCTTTCTTT
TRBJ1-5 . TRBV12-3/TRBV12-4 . CASSYSGGYSNQPQHF TGTGCCAGCAGTTATTCGGGAGGATATAGCAATCAGCCCCAGCATTTT
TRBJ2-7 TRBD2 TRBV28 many CASSRGLAGTYEQYF TGTGCCAGCAGCCGGGGACTAGCGGGAACCTACGAGCAGTACTTC
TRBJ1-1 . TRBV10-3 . CAISEQGMNTEAFF TGTGCCATCAGTGAGCAAGGGATGAACACTGAAGCTTTCTTT
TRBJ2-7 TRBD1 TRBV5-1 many CASSQVLTGREQYF TGCGCCAGCAGCCAGGTTTTGACAGGGCGCGAGCAGTACTTC
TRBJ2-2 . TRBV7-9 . CASSPGDTGELFF TGTGCCAGCAGCCCAGGGGACACCGGGGAGCTGTTTTTT